A single sample gave rise to the 15 T cell receptor beta chains below, sequenced in a study of cytomegalovirus exposure and HLA in healthy donors. PCR employed 60 Vbeta and 13 Jbeta primers. The method was immunoSEQ multiplex PCR; TCRdb's version includes in-frame clones alone and lacks a portion of them. Of about 34,000 clones in the sample, 65% to 70% were seen once. Sequencing was done on a sample of PBMCs. The receptors stem from a man aged 40-49 years in good health and CMV-seropositive.

The J gene is TRBJ2-3, the V gene TRBV2; TRBD2 agrees at 11 bases. V shed 7 bases and J 5 bases; nucleotides not matched to a gene: 5. Germline CDR1 and CDR2: SNHLY and FYNNEI. This CDR3 region has 14 residues. CDR3 residues: CASTLLAGEDTQYF. Written as DNA, the CDR3 is TGTGCCAGCACCTTACTAGCGGGGGAAGATACGCAGTATTTT.

V is TRBV27 and J is TRBJ2-2; tentative D call: TRBD2 (5 bases). The CDR3 covers 13 residues. The V gene lost 5 bases and the J gene lost 9 bases, with 13 bases spanning the gap. Germline assignment: CDR1 MNHEY and CDR2 SMNVEV (reference sequence). The CDR3 spells CASSPRGSRELFF. The CDR3 DNA reads as TGTGCCAGCAGTCCTCGCGGGTCCCGGGAGCTGTTTTTT.

The chain combines TRBV7-2 with TRBJ1-5; 7 nucleotides line up with TRBD1. Germline V gives CDR1 SGHTA, CDR2 FQGNSA. The CDR3 extends over 14 amino acids. V shed 5 bases, J shed 6 bases, and the junction held 7 bases outside the gene matches. The DNA of the CDR3 is TGTGCCAGCAGCCCTCGACAGGGCGGTCAGCCCCAGCATTTT. Its protein product is CASSPRQGGQPQHF.

The chain's CDR3 is CATSLLDSWPAATYNEQFF. Written as DNA, the CDR3 is TGTGCCACCAGCCTACTGGACAGTTGGCCCGCTGCCACCTACAATGAGCAGTTCTTC. This rearrangement joins TRBV15 to TRBJ2-1; D might be TRBD1 (6 bases). CDR3 length: 19 amino acids. Per the germline V gene, CDR1 is LNHNV and CDR2 is YYDKDF (reference sequence). V lost 5 bases and J 2 bases, leaving 25 bases between the germline ends.

The chain recombines TRBV19 with TRBJ1-5; 10 bases align to TRBD1. Looked up from germline, CDR1 is LNHDA and CDR2 is SQIVND (reference sequence). The V segment lost 3 bases and the J segment 4 bases; nucleotides outside the gene matches: 9. The CDR3 runs 17 residues. CDR3 loop: CASSILPGQGGNQPQHF. In DNA, the CDR3 is TGTGCCAGTAGTATTCTCCCAGGACAGGGGGGGAATCAGCCCCAGCATTTT.

V usage is TRBV7-8 and J usage is TRBJ1-5; weak D call: TRBD1 (5 bases). CDR3 size: 15 residues. Germline V CDR1 and CDR2: SGHVS, FQNEAQ. Trimming pared 1 base from V and 5 bases from J, leaving 12 bases between. The CDR3 DNA reads TGTGCCAGCAGCTTAGGAGGCGGGGGTCATCAGCCCCAGCATTTT. It specifies CASSLGGGGHQPQHF.

Here the CDR3 DNA reads TGTGCCAGCAGGGAGGGCTCGGTCTTGAACACTGAAGCTTTCTTT. Amino acids: CASREGSVLNTEAFF. The rearrangement uses TRBV7-8 and TRBJ1-1; D is undetermined. CDR1 and CDR2 from the germline V gene are SGHVS and FQNEAQ. This CDR3 spans 15 amino acids. Trimming pared 6 bases from V and 0 bases from J, leaving 14 bases between.

This clone was detected a few times. The chain links TRBV7-9 to TRBJ2-5; TRBD2 matches at 11 bases. CDR1 and CDR2 from the germline V gene are SEHNR and FQNEAQ (reference sequence). This CDR3 is 14 amino acids long. Trimming took 8 bases from V and 1 from J; bases not matched to a gene: 3. The CDR3 DNA reads as TGTGCCAGCTGCGGACTAGCGGGCCAAGAGACCCAGTACTTC. This gives the protein CASCGLAGQETQYF.

This chain connects TRBV7-9 to TRBJ2-7, with TRBD1 matching over 8 bases. In germline, CDR1 is SEHNR, CDR2 FQNEAQ (reference sequence). V was clipped by 2 bases and J by 4 bases; unmatched bases: 4. The CDR3 sequence is 14 residues long. The CDR3 region has the DNA TGTGCCAGCAGCTTACCAGGGGGCGCGTACGAGCAGTACTTC. Translating gives CASSLPGGAYEQYF.

This clone was picked up a small number of times. The chain carries TRBV28 and TRBJ2-3; D is undetermined. Per germline, CDR1 MDHEN and CDR2 SYDVKM. Trimming took 8 bases from V and 2 from J, leaving 8 bases between them. The CDR3 has 12 residues. This chain's CDR3 is CASWALTDTQYF. DNA of the CDR3: TGTGCCAGCTGGGCACTCACAGATACGCAGTATTTT.

V is TRBV9 and J is TRBJ2-7, with D tentatively TRBD2 (5 bases). V gave up 3 bases and J gave up 2 bases, with 9 bases separating them. The CDR3 has 13 amino acids. Germline CDR1 and CDR2: SGDLS and YYNGEE. The CDR3 DNA follows: TGTGCCAGCAGCGACGGAGGCACCTACGAGCAGTACTTC. This sequence encodes CASSDGGTYEQYF.

This chain joins TRBV15 and TRBJ2-5; 7 nucleotides match TRBD1. Germline V gene data show CDR1 as LNHNV and CDR2 as YYDKDF (reference sequence). J gave up 3 bases and V 2 bases, and 3 bases lay outside the gene matches. CDR3 length equals 14 residues. Here the CDR3 reads CATSRQTGKETQYF. CDR3 DNA: TGTGCCACCAGCAGACAGACAGGGAAAGAGACCCAGTACTTC.

The chain is built from TRBV27 and TRBJ1-2, with D maybe TRBD1 (5 bases). Germline V CDR1 and CDR2: MNHEY, SMNVEV (reference sequence). The V end was cut by 2 bases, the J end by 9 bases, with 13 bases between. The CDR3 totals 13 residues. This CDR3 reads CASSLRAGLSYTF. The CDR3 bases are TGTGCCAGCAGTTTACGGGCAGGGCTAAGCTACACCTTC.

This sequence joins TRBV5-1 and TRBJ1-1, with a tentative D call TRBD1 (6 bases). Trimming left V 3 bases short and J 7 bases short, with 19 bases between. The CDR3 covers 15 residues. Germline V gene sequence: CDR1 SGHRS, CDR2 YFSETQ. As DNA, the CDR3 is TGCGCCAGCAGCTACTCCTCAGGGGAGCCATGTGAAGCTTTCTTT. Its protein product is CASSYSSGEPCEAFF.

The chain links TRBV11-2 to TRBJ2-5; D is possibly TRBD1 (6 bases). CDR1 is SGHAT and CDR2 is FQNNGV in the germline V gene. The CDR3 extends over 15 amino acids. Deletions cut 4 bases from V and 9 bases from J, with 21 bases between. The CDR3 bases are TGTGCCAGCAGCTGGGCCCGGGACAACCTATCGCCCCAGTACTTC. Protein: CASSWARDNLSPQYF.